The sequence of this T cell receptor (beta chain) was determined in a study of Ad26.COV2.S vaccination and SARS-CoV-2 variants. Study observations and caveats: CD8+ and CD4+ T cells specific for spike reportedly responded with substantial breadth after vaccination.

V shed 5 bases and J shed 8 bases, with 18 bases lying between them. Germline CDR1 GTSNPN, CDR2 SVGIG (reference sequence). CDR3 length equals 13 residues. Treatment here: some 20 received Ad26.COV2.S at low or high dose, single or two shots; 5 received placebo; per-sample allocation not given. The study sampled participants on day 63 after the first vaccine or placebo injection. Donation was by an adult aged 18-55 years who was in Boston. Some clones are missing from TCRdb's copy, which holds only in-frame ones; the method was immunoSEQ multiplex PCR. Of around 320,000 clones listed, around four fifths are singletons. Notes on this clone: What it binds is not known.

Sequenced material: peripheral blood, taken in a trial of Ad26.COV2.S vaccine versus placebo. This chain connects TRBV30 to TRBJ1-2; maybe TRBD1 (6 bases). This receptor was identified in a person aged 18-60 years who received the Ad26.COV2.S COVID-19 vaccine or a placebo. CDR3 in amino acids: CAWLHRESVGYTF. Here the CDR3 DNA reads TGTGCCTGGCTCCACAGGGAAAGTGTCGGCTACACCTTC.